These T cell receptor beta chains were read from a single sample in a study of identical twins. MiXCR was run by TCRdb on the 5' RACE reads, yielding one entry per CDR3 protein. The sample lists approximately 300,000 distinct CDR3 sequences, roughly 10% occurring once. The sample was also linked to a second study, of yellow fever vaccine responses in identical twins.

Sequencing used CD8+ T cells sorted from blood. These receptors originate from a woman aged 18-29 years in good health. The CDR3 runs from the conserved cysteine through the conserved F or W. Each record gives: D gene, J gene, V gene, clone size, CDR3 protein, CDR3 DNA. A D gene is named only where the DNA matches it firmly. A row's size may be missing; if present it is once, few, many or a size class.

. TRBJ2-1 TRBV30 many CAWSVGNEQFF TGTGCCTGGAGTGTAGGAAATGAGCAGTTCTTC
TRBD2 TRBJ2-7 TRBV6-5 many CASSFVPGLAGVGEQYF TGTGCCAGCAGTTTCGTACCGGGACTAGCGGGAGTTGGCGAGCAGTACTTC
. TRBJ2-2 TRBV3-1 few CACSQEGGRGTGELFF TGTGCCTGCAGCCAAGAGGGTGGCCGAGGCACCGGGGAGCTGTTTTTT
TRBD1 TRBJ2-3 TRBV10-3 few CAISGQGGTDTQYF TGTGCCATCAGCGGACAGGGAGGCACAGATACGCAGTATTTT
. TRBJ2-7 TRBV29-1 many CSVLTDLSYEQYF TGCAGCGTCCTTACCGACTTATCCTACGAGCAGTACTTC
TRBD1 TRBJ1-4 TRBV6-1 few CASNGISGGPNEKLFF TGTGCCAGCAACGGAATTTCAGGGGGCCCTAATGAAAAACTGTTTTTT
TRBD1 TRBJ2-6 TRBV19 many CASGTGNSGANVLTF TGTGCCTCCGGGACAGGCAACTCTGGGGCCAACGTCCTGACTTTC
TRBD1 TRBJ1-3 TRBV27 many CASSLQGAGNTIYF TGTGCCAGCAGTTTACAGGGGGCTGGAAACACCATATATTTT
TRBD1 TRBJ2-1 TRBV29-1 many CSVEDRRTGGPPSSYNEQFF TGCAGCGTTGAAGATCGGCGGACAGGGGGACCCCCGAGCTCCTACAATGAGCAGTTCTTC
. TRBJ2-7 TRBV18 many CASSPPAAYEQYF TGTGCCAGCAGCCCCCCGGCCGCCTACGAGCAGTACTTC
. TRBJ2-7 TRBV6-2/TRBV6-3 . CASIGTGEYEQYF TGTGCCAGCATTGGGACTGGGGAATACGAGCAGTACTTC
. TRBJ2-1 TRBV11-2 . CASSFPREGQGIYNEQFF TGTGCCAGCAGCTTCCCCCGGGAGGGACAGGGCATTTACAATGAGCAGTTCTTC
TRBD2 TRBJ2-1 TRBV28 many CASIFGLADHNEQFF TGTGCCAGCATCTTTGGACTAGCGGATCACAATGAGCAGTTCTTC
. TRBJ2-7 TRBV7-9 many CASSFGGVSDF TGTGCCAGCAGCTTCGGCGGCGTATCGGACTTC
TRBD2 TRBJ2-7 TRBV4-3 . CASSQVVAGGYEQYF TGCGCCAGCAGCCAAGTAGTAGCGGGAGGGTACGAGCAGTACTTC
TRBD1 TRBJ2-7 TRBV7-6 . CASSRDRLYEQYF TGTGCCAGCAGCAGGGACAGACTCTACGAGCAGTACTTC
. TRBJ1-1 TRBV29-1 . CSAEGGLSEAFF TGCAGCGCCGAAGGGGGGCTGAGTGAAGCTTTCTTT
. TRBJ2-4 TRBV11-2 . CASSVPVKSGVAKNIQYF TGTGCCAGCAGCGTCCCCGTTAAATCAGGTGTAGCCAAAAACATTCAGTACTTC
TRBD2 TRBJ2-3 TRBV20-1 . CSARDPLAGGPTQYF TGCAGTGCTAGAGATCCCTTAGCGGGAGGGCCGACGCAGTATTTT
TRBD2 TRBJ2-3 TRBV12-3/TRBV12-4 many CASSWGLAPPTDTQYF TGTGCCAGCAGTTGGGGACTAGCCCCCCCGACGGATACGCAGTATTTT
. TRBJ1-5 TRBV29-1 few CSVAIGLGGFNQPQHF TGCAGCGTTGCGATCGGACTGGGGGGTTTCAATCAGCCCCAGCATTTT
TRBD2 TRBJ2-1 TRBV2 . CAISFAASGSYYLYNEQFF TGTGCCATCAGTTTCGCGGCTAGCGGGAGTTATTACCTATACAATGAGCAGTTCTTC
TRBD1 TRBJ2-3 TRBV7-9 few CASSLPGQAITDTQYF TGTGCCAGCAGCTTACCGGGACAGGCGATTACAGATACGCAGTATTTT
TRBD2 TRBJ2-1 TRBV29-1 . CSATGTSGFTEQFF TGCAGCGCAACCGGGACTAGCGGGTTCACTGAGCAGTTCTTC
TRBD1 TRBJ1-2 TRBV15 many CATSKGQSYGYTF TGTGCCACCAGCAAGGGACAGAGCTATGGCTACACCTTC
TRBD1 TRBJ1-2 TRBV28 . CASSTDRAIYGYTF TGTGCCAGTAGTACCGACAGGGCGATATATGGCTACACCTTC
. TRBJ2-7 TRBV20-1 few CSAGPSQMGRVNGYEQYF TGCAGTGCTGGCCCTTCCCAAATGGGCAGGGTGAACGGATACGAGCAGTACTTC
. TRBJ2-7 TRBV7-2 few CASSLWDTSYEQYF TGTGCCAGCAGCTTATGGGACACCTCCTACGAGCAGTACTTC
. TRBJ1-2 TRBV12-3/TRBV12-4 . CASSLLRDSNYGYTF TGTGCCAGCAGCCTATTGCGTGACAGTAACTATGGCTACACCTTC
TRBD2 TRBJ2-7 TRBV29-1 many CSVRLAASYEQYF TGCAGCGTTAGGCTAGCGGCCTCCTACGAGCAGTACTTC
. TRBJ1-4 TRBV5-4 few CASSLESTTNEKLFF TGTGCCAGCAGCTTGGAGTCGACAACTAATGAAAAACTGTTTTTT
TRBD2 TRBJ2-7 TRBV7-2 . CASSLGSSGNEQYF TGTGCCAGCAGCTTAGGCAGTAGCGGGAATGAGCAGTACTTC
TRBD1 TRBJ2-2 TRBV20-1 few CSASDRDSLHTGELFF TGCAGTGCTAGCGACCGGGACAGCTTACACACCGGGGAGCTGTTTTTT
TRBD1 TRBJ2-7 TRBV5-4 . CASSWIDRGPIEDEQYF TGTGCCAGCAGCTGGATAGACAGGGGGCCTATTGAAGACGAGCAGTACTTC
. TRBJ1-6 TRBV20-1 . CSAREAKAMGRLANSPLHF TGCAGTGCTAGAGAGGCAAAAGCAATGGGACGGCTGGCAAATTCACCCCTCCACTTT
. TRBJ2-7 TRBV4-1 few CASSQDGGRVYYEQYF TGCGCCAGCAGCCAAGACGGGGGAAGGGTCTACTACGAGCAGTACTTC
. TRBJ2-7 TRBV5-1 . CASSFIDTFDLRSSYEQYF TGCGCCAGCAGCTTCATTGACACTTTTGATCTAAGAAGCTCCTACGAGCAGTACTTC
TRBD1 TRBJ2-1 TRBV28 few CASSLAHRGSSYNEQFF TGTGCCAGCAGTTTAGCACACAGGGGAAGCTCCTACAATGAGCAGTTCTTC
. TRBJ1-2 TRBV29-1 many CSVTVQGRYTF TGCAGCGTGACCGTACAGGGACGCTACACCTTC
TRBD2 TRBJ2-5 TRBV5-1 . CASSLVTSGDRETQYF TGCGCCAGCAGCTTGGTAACTAGCGGGGATCGAGAGACCCAGTACTTC